The 12 T cell receptor beta chains below were found in one sample sequenced in a study of cytomegalovirus exposure and HLA in healthy donors. TCRdb's table, derived via immunoSEQ multiplex PCR, lists solely in-frame clones and lacks some. The data show tens of thousands of clones, with approximately 96% seen just once and under 2.5% held by the top ten. Sequences were obtained from PBMCs. The receptor source for this set is a man aged 18 to 30 in good health and CMV-seronegative.

The V and J genes are TRBV6-5 and TRBJ1-2; 9 bases align to TRBD1. The germline V gene encodes CDR1 MNHEY and CDR2 SVGAGI. CDR3 size: 14 residues. Trimming at V came to 4 bases and at J to 7 bases, leaving 7 bases not matched to a gene. CDR3: CASSSGQGDGGYTF. The CDR3 bases are TGTGCCAGCAGTTCGGGACAGGGTGATGGTGGCTACACCTTC.

This clone was detected only once. The chain uses TRBV7-9 and TRBJ1-2; 7 bases match TRBD1. The CDR3 is 14 amino acids. Trimming took 8 bases from V and 3 from J; bases not matched to a gene: 9. The germline gives CDR1 SEHNR, CDR2 FQNEAQ (reference sequence). Here the CDR3 reads CASVPSGTDYGYTF. The CDR3 DNA reads TGTGCCAGCGTGCCCTCCGGGACAGACTATGGCTACACCTTC. Drawing the rest from reference TRBV7-9 and TRBJ1-2, the complete variable domain is DTGVSQNPRHKITKRGQNVTFRCDPISEHNRLYWYRQTLGQGPEFLTYFQNEAQLEKSRLLSDRFSAERPKGSFSTLEIQRTEQGDSAMYLCASVPSGTDYGYTFGSGTRLTVV.

The chain employs TRBV27 and TRBJ1-1, with 9 positions matching TRBD1. There are 16 residues in the CDR3. CDR1 and CDR2 from the germline V gene are MNHEY and SMNVEV (reference sequence). J lost 0 bases, V lost 6 bases, and 8 bases had no gene match. The CDR3 region has the DNA TGTGCCAGCAGCCCGGGACAGGGAACCCTGAACACTGAAGCTTTCTTT. It codes for CASSPGQGTLNTEAFF.

The chain links TRBV9 to TRBJ1-1; TRBD1 might be the D (5 bases). The V end was cut by 7 bases, the J end by 0 bases, with 10 bases between. This CDR3 has 13 amino acids. Per the germline V gene, CDR1 is SGDLS and CDR2 is YYNGEE. The CDR3 sequence: CASGQGVNTEAFF. The DNA for the CDR3 is TGTGCCAGCGGACAAGGAGTGAACACTGAAGCTTTCTTT. Based on the CDR3 plus reference TRBV9 and TRBJ1-1, the full variable domain is DSGVTQTPKHLITATGQRVTLRCSPRSGDLSVYWYQQSLDQGLQFLIQYYNGEERAKGNILERFSAQQFPDLHSELNLSSLELGDSALYFCASGQGVNTEAFFGQGTRLTVV.

V is TRBV7-9 and J is TRBJ2-7; the D gene is possibly TRBD2 (5 bases). Germline lookup yields CDR1 SEHNR and CDR2 FQNEAQ (reference sequence). The CDR3 is 16 residues long. Deletions cut 5 bases from V and 4 bases from J, with 21 bases between. The CDR3 protein is CASSARTPGSFYEQYF. In nucleotides, the CDR3 is TGTGCCAGCAGCGCCCGTACTCCGGGATCCTTTTACGAGCAGTACTTC. Combining the CDR3 with reference TRBV7-9 and TRBJ2-7 gives the whole variable domain DTGVSQNPRHKITKRGQNVTFRCDPISEHNRLYWYRQTLGQGPEFLTYFQNEAQLEKSRLLSDRFSAERPKGSFSTLEIQRTEQGDSAMYLCASSARTPGSFYEQYFGPGTRLTVT.

The chain uses TRBV2 and TRBJ2-2; 9 bases match TRBD1. V shed 4 bases and J 7 bases; nucleotides not matched to a gene: 4. This CDR3 has 14 amino acids. Per germline, CDR1 SNHLY and CDR2 FYNNEI. The chain's CDR3 is CASSGQGEDGELFF. The CDR3 nucleotides are TGTGCCAGCAGTGGACAGGGGGAGGACGGGGAGCTGTTTTTT.

The chain combines TRBV27 with TRBJ2-1; D not certain. The CDR3 covers 13 residues. CDR1 is MNHEY and CDR2 is SMNVEV in the germline V gene (reference sequence). The V and J ends lost 5 bases and 5 bases respectively, with 10 bases between them. The CDR3 loop reads CASSRSQNNEQFF. The CDR3 nucleotides read TGTGCCAGCAGTCGATCCCAGAACAATGAGCAGTTCTTC.

The chain has TRBV6-5 and TRBJ2-7; perhaps TRBD2 as D (5 bases). The V end lost 11 bases, the J end lost 4 bases, and 12 bases lay between the germline ends. Germline CDR1 and CDR2: MNHEY and SVGAGI. The CDR3 loop spans 11 amino acids. The CDR3 nucleotides read TGTGCCGGGAAGGGAGCATACGAGCAGTACTTC. It is translated as CAGKGAYEQYF.

The V call is TRBV29-1, the J call TRBJ1-2; no clear D. The V and J ends lost 5 bases and 1 base respectively, with 5 bases between them. CDR1 is SQVTM and CDR2 is ANQGSEA in the germline V gene. CDR3 length equals 11 residues. The CDR3 DNA reads TGCAGCGTTCGGGATAACTATGGCTACACCTTC. Its translation: CSVRDNYGYTF.

The J gene is TRBJ2-2, the V gene TRBV4-1, with D maybe TRBD2 (6 bases). Germline V gives CDR1 MGHRA, CDR2 YSYEKL. The V gene lost 1 base and the J gene lost 6 bases, with 9 bases spanning the gap. The CDR3 contains 14 residues. CDR3 coding DNA: TGCGCCAGCAGCCAAGCGGGACTCCCCGGGGAGCTGTTTTTT. The encoded protein is CASSQAGLPGELFF.

This chain uses TRBV21-1 with TRBJ1-6; the D call in the table, TRBD1, was not verified against the DNA. TRBV21-1 is termed a pseudogene. The CDR3 contains 16 residues. This CDR3 reads CASSKRADRVKSPLHF. CDR3 nucleotides: TGTGCCAGCAGCAAAAGGGCGGACAGGGTGAAATCACCCCTCCACTTT.

The V and J genes are TRBV6-1 and TRBJ1-6; D remains ambiguous. Trimming cost V 4 bases and J 0 bases, with 10 bases left between them. Germline CDR1 and CDR2: MNHNS and SASEGT. The CDR3 extends over 16 amino acids. The CDR3 nucleotides read TGTGCCAGCAGTGCCCTTGGGAGCTCCTATAATTCACCCCTCCACTTT. Its translation: CASSALGSSYNSPLHF.